This T cell receptor beta chain was sequenced for a study of blood T cells in healthy people across ages (dated by TCRdb to between 2014 and 2016). Notes on the research overall: In model experiments, template switching captured roughly one uniquely barcoded TCR beta cDNA molecule for every two T cells. The study measured age-related changes in TCR beta repertoire diversity using deep sequencing normalized with unique cDNA molecular identifiers. Four age groups were formed from the donors: young (average roughly 16 years), middle-aged (approximately 39), aged (about 62) and long-lived (more than 75). Using the same blood draw, the study looked at two additional independent replicas of 1 million unique cDNA reads for two donors, one aged 18 to 30 and the other aged 80 or older. To avoid experimental bias, donors of different ages were randomly spread across the sequencing lanes. The paper's findings and limits, for the study overall: Compared with the aged group, the long-lived group had more naive CD4+ T cells, fewer expanded clones and increased TCR diversity, a pattern suggesting age selection. As age increased, observed TCR beta diversity per million T cells dropped in a roughly linear way, and a significant reduction was already evident by age 40. Total diversity estimates from one million sequenced T cells were considered lower bounds and underestimates. The CMV infection status of donors was not known, potentially confounding age-related changes in expanded clonotypes. Since profiling was done on bulk unsorted PBMCs, naive and antigen-experienced compartments could not be conclusively compared. A strong correlation was found between observed TCR beta diversity and the percentage of naive T cells measured by flow cytometry.

The library was produced with 5' RACE. The run used an Illumina HiSeq 2500. A second PCR of about 6 to 11 cycles was performed with a sample-barcoded 5' primer and a J-beta primer mix. A unique molecular identifier was introduced onto each TCR beta cDNA molecule by a template-switch 5' adaptor carrying 12 random nucleotides. Each sample yielded at least 2.5 million CDR3-containing paired-end reads. First-strand cDNA synthesis was performed from all RNA using the Mint cDNA synthesis kit, with priming by a TRBC-specific oligonucleotide. Following uracil-DNA glycosylase treatment, a first 18-cycle PCR with universal primers M1SS and BC2_uni_R was performed on all cDNA. Regarding the original processing steps: For normalization, 1 million high-quality reads were randomly selected from each sample, with every read carrying a distinct molecular identifier. Reads with shared molecular identifiers were discarded instead of being binned into consensus sequences. CDR3 identification, clonotype clustering and error correction used MiTCR with a Q25 quality threshold and the strictest error-elimination algorithm. A nonparametric unseen species model with Euler transformation was used to estimate a lower bound on total TCR beta diversity. The raw public data were reprocessed by TCRdb itself: fastp quality trimming at Q25, MiXCR clonotype calling, in-frame beta chains only. Every CDR3 protein is listed once, alongside the most common genes and DNA of its rows. Clone size and V and J calls follow TCRdb, not the original study. The sample yields about 700,000 distinct CDR3 sequences; less than 40% were counted once. The ten largest clones represent roughly 15% of the sample.

Systemically healthy Caucasian individuals from Russia, some 36 in total and aged about 6 to 100 years, were included as donors. Roughly 10 milliliters of peripheral blood were drawn from each donor into EDTA-treated Vacutainer tubes. Ficoll-Paque density-gradient centrifugation was used to isolate PBMCs, with at least 6 million per sample. Trizol reagent was used to extract total RNA from the PBMCs, yielding at least 5 micrograms per sample. The percentages of naive CD45RAhigh/CD27high T cells were determined by flow cytometry on a PBMC aliquot from every donor. This clonotype showed up just once. There is no known antigen for this receptor. No base quality information exists; no much larger clone differs at one position. A single read offers scant evidence. Measured from the cysteine to the phenylalanine, the CDR3 is 15 residues long. The read is trimmed to its CDR3 DNA, 45 bases read in frame from base 1. At the junction V is shortened by 1 base and J by 2 bases, with 12 bases in between. From a lookup of the germline V gene, CDR1 and CDR2 are SGHDN and FVKESK.

What was sequenced was blood. The V and J genes are TRBV14 and TRBJ2-7; possibly the D gene is TRBD1, per 5 matching bases. This clonotype was obtained from a woman of 80 years or more in good health. Donor details come from another sample of the same person, matched by shared clones. The nucleotide sequence is TGTGCCAGCAGCCAAGTTCCAGGGCTCCCCTACGAGCAGTACTTC. It translates as CASSQVPGLPYEQYF.